This record covers a single TCR beta chain. The CDR3 consists of 17 residues. The V gene's germline CDR1 is LGHNA and CDR2 YNFKEQ. The V end was cut by 0 bases, the J end by 13 bases, with 25 bases between. Clones were read by immunoSEQ multiplex PCR, and TCRdb kept only the in-frame ones, dropping some. The table includes fewer than 700,000 clones, around 89% detected once. The source of the sample is a study of shared T cell receptors in the human thymus. The same specimen was also included in a second study, on human thymus T cells. According to that study: All donors were healthy Finnish infants who were undergoing corrective surgery to treat congenital heart defects. Thymus specimens were resections from corrective heart surgery. Across thymic and blood repertoires, the usage of V and J genes appeared to be biased. The related literature has documented a marked overlap of thymic repertoires among unrelated individuals.

This clonotype was sampled from a boy under two years old with a congenital heart defect. V and J are TRBV4-2 and TRBJ2-1; D is ambiguous. The sequencing sample was made of thymocytes. The CDR3 loop reads CASSQDLSIRPYNGQFF. The CDR3 DNA sequence: TGTGCCAGCAGCCAAGATCTTAGCATCCGACCCTACAATGGTCAGTTCTTC.